This T cell receptor (beta chain) was sequenced during a study of blood T cell repertoires in COVID-19. As for the study in general: Donors in the United States, Italy and Spain gave samples during acute or convalescent COVID-19.

Methods used by the authors: Quantification of nucleated cells was approximated via reference gene primer amplification. TCRdb's table, derived via immunoSEQ multiplex PCR, lists solely in-frame clones and lacks some. From that table come the V and J calls and clone size; the DNA was used to work out D and trimming. The data hold around 320,000 clones, with 85% observed a single time. The CDR3 extends over 16 amino acids. The V gene lost 0 bases and the J gene lost 0 bases, with 13 bases spanning the gap. Germline CDR1 and CDR2: SGHRS and YFSETQ. The sequence derives from a human donor in a cohort sampled during active COVID-19. The rearrangement joins TRBV5-1 to TRBJ2-7, with a possible D match to TRBD1 (5 bases). Sequencing input: peripheral blood. CDR3: CASSLVAGMSSYEQYF. The CDR3, as DNA: TGCGCCAGCAGCTTGGTAGCAGGGATGAGCTCCTACGAGCAGTACTTC.